This entry describes one TCR beta chain. These data belong to a study of cytomegalovirus exposure and HLA in healthy donors. Germline CDR1 and CDR2: SSHAT and FNYEAQ (reference sequence). The CDR3 runs 16 residues. Trimming removed 5 bases from V and 1 base from J, with 16 bases in between. Method: immunoSEQ multiplex PCR; TCRdb's copy keeps in-frame clones and lacks some. The sample shows 150,000 to 180,000 clones, about 88% of them seen only once. Sequencing was carried out using PBMCs. This TCR was sampled from a man aged 18 to 30 in good health and CMV-seropositive. The J gene is TRBJ2-3, the V gene TRBV7-7; the D gene is possibly TRBD2 (7 bases). The CDR3 nucleotides are TGTGCCAGCAGCCCGGGCGGGGGCCTACGCACAGATACGCAGTATTTT. Protein product: CASSPGGGLRTDTQYF.